The 21 T cell receptor beta chains given below trace back to one sample, sequenced in a study of vaccination and CD4 T cells after COVID-19. An Oncomine TCR Beta short-read assay was used to sequence the DNA from cultured CD4+ T cells. TCRdb reanalysed the PCR reads using MiXCR and keeps one entry per CDR3 protein. The sample consists of under 25,000 distinct CDR3 sequences, roughly a quarter of them appearing once. Their recognized antigens are unknown. Specified treatment: roughly nine-day PBMC culture with coronavirus spike peptide pools or control peptides (ViraFEST assay). The sequenced sample was cultured CD4+ T cells from blood. The receptors stem from a human donor with COVID-19.

This clonotype has more than one count but fewer than ten. The V gene is TRBV12-3 or TRBV12-4, the J gene TRBJ1-1, with TRBD1 as a possible D gene (5 bases). Trimming cost V 7 bases and J 3 bases, with 15 bases left between them. The CDR3 runs to 14 residues. The CDR3 protein is CASKSGGGHTEAFF. CDR3 in DNA: TGTGCCAGCAAATCCGGGGGGGGACACACTGAAGCTTTCTTT.

The chain is built from TRBV20-1 and TRBJ2-5, with D possibly being TRBD2 (5 bases). The CDR3 covers 13 residues. Germline V gene lookup returns CDR1 DFQATT and CDR2 SNEGSKA (reference sequence). Trimming pared 5 bases from V and 5 bases from J, leaving 15 bases between. CDR3 residues: CSAQNRTGETQYF. For the CDR3, the DNA is TGCAGTGCTCAAAATCGGACGGGGGAGACCCAGTACTTC.

By share, this clonotype counts as medium-sized. Here the CDR3 reads CASSLAKTVNYGYTF. The CDR3 DNA reads TGTGCCAGCAGCTTAGCCAAGACCGTTAACTATGGCTACACCTTC. The chain has TRBV7-2 and TRBJ1-2; D call uncertain. Germline values: CDR1 SGHTA, CDR2 FQGNSA. The CDR3 has 15 amino acids. V lost 0 bases and J 1 base, leaving 9 bases between the germline ends.

The chain links TRBV5-1 to TRBJ1-6; possibly TRBD1 for D (5 bases). Germline V gene lookup returns CDR1 SGHRS and CDR2 YFSETQ. The CDR3 is 15 residues long. Trimming took 2 bases from V and 8 from J, leaving 14 bases between them. In DNA form, the CDR3 reads TGCGCCAGCAGCTTAAGGCAGGGAATCGATTCACCCCTCCACTTT. This encodes CASSLRQGIDSPLHF.

The CDR3 bases are TGTGCCAGCGACGACCGGGCCTTTAACACTGAAGCTTTCTTT. This encodes CASDDRAFNTEAFF. This chain links TRBV5-5 with TRBJ1-1, with D unresolved. The CDR3 loop spans 14 amino acids. Germline V gives CDR1 SGHKS, CDR2 YYEKEE (reference sequence). V shed 7 bases and J shed 2 bases, with 15 bases lying between them. The variable domain in full, completed from reference TRBV5-5 and TRBJ1-1, reads DAGVTQSPTHLIKTRGQQVTLRCSPISGHKSVSWYQQVLGQGPQFIFQYYEKEERGRGNFPDRFSARQFPNYSSELNVNALLLGDSALYLCASDDRAFNTEAFFGQGTRLTVV.

The chain is built from TRBV5-1 and TRBJ2-1; TRBD1 agrees at 7 bases. Germline V lookup: CDR1 SGHRS, CDR2 YFSETQ. After removal of 4 bases from V and 4 bases from J, the junction contained 8 bases not matched to a gene. This CDR3 has 15 amino acids. As DNA, the CDR3 is TGCGCCAGCAGCGCGCAGGGGGTGAGGTACAATGAGCAGTTCTTC. Its translation: CASSAQGVRYNEQFF.

This clonotype was observed a few times. The chain has TRBV20-1 and TRBJ2-3; possibly TRBD1 or TRBD2 for D (6 bases each). Looked up from germline, CDR1 is DFQATT and CDR2 is SNEGSKA (reference sequence). This CDR3 is 14 amino acids long. V was shortened by 3 bases and J by 4 bases, with 14 bases between the two germline ends. The CDR3 reads CSASSRGAADTQYF. CDR3 DNA: TGCAGTGCTAGTAGTAGGGGGGCGGCAGATACGCAGTATTTT.

This rearrangement joins TRBV14 to TRBJ2-7, with a tentative D call TRBD1 (5 bases). Germline V CDR1 and CDR2: SGHDN, FVKESK. Trimming took 2 bases from V and 5 from J, leaving 25 bases between them. This CDR3 spans 18 amino acids. As DNA, the CDR3 is TGTGCCAGCAGCCAAAGGACGATAAAAGTCACAGGCGTCCACGAGCAGTACTTC. This codes for CASSQRTIKVTGVHEQYF.

The rearrangement joins TRBV7-6 to TRBJ2-1; TRBD2 agrees at 11 bases. The V and J ends lost 4 bases and 7 bases, in that order; junction bases with no gene match: 21. The CDR3 sequence is 20 residues long. CDR1 and CDR2 from the germline V gene are SGHVS and FNYEAQ. CDR3 in amino acids: CASSSWRVNLAGGPSNEQFF. CDR3 nucleotides: TGTGCCAGCAGCTCGTGGAGGGTTAACTTAGCGGGGGGGCCGAGTAATGAGCAGTTCTTC. The full variable domain, with the rest looked up from reference TRBV7-6 and TRBJ2-1, is GAGVSQSPRYKVTKRGQDVALRCDPISGHVSLYWYRQALGQGPEFLTYFNYEAQQDKSGLPNDRFSAERPEGSISTLTIQRTEQRDSAMYRCASSSWRVNLAGGPSNEQFFGPGTRLTVL.

This rearrangement joins TRBV28 to TRBJ1-2, with a possible D match to TRBD1 (5 bases). The CDR3 is 13 residues long. CDR1 is MDHEN and CDR2 is SYDVKM in the germline V gene. Deletions cut 7 bases from V and 2 bases from J, with 11 bases between. This chain's CDR3 is CASTEQDNYGYTF. CDR3 DNA sequence: TGTGCCAGCACCGAACAGGACAACTATGGCTACACCTTC.

V and J are TRBV6-7 and TRBJ1-3, with D possibly TRBD1 on 5 matching bases. TRBV6-7 has ORF status, its function being uncertain. Trimming cost V 8 bases and J 2 bases, with 13 bases left between them. The CDR3 totals 14 residues. In DNA form, the CDR3 reads TGTGCCAGCGGTAGGGGACCTCCTGGAAACACCATATATTTT. This gives the protein CASGRGPPGNTIYF.

This clonotype has just a few counts. This chain links TRBV12-3 or TRBV12-4 with TRBJ1-5; 7 bases are shared with TRBD1. This CDR3 is built from 16 residues. With 5 bases clipped from V and 4 bases from J, the junction kept 11 bases outside the gene matches. The CDR3, as DNA: TGTGCCAGCAGTCCCTTTCCGGGACAGTCTAATCAGCCCCAGCATTTT. It yields the protein CASSPFPGQSNQPQHF.

V is TRBV7-3 and J is TRBJ2-3; tentative D call: TRBD2 (7 bases). The V gene's germline CDR1 is SGHTA and CDR2 FQGTGA. Trimming took 2 bases from V and 5 from J, leaving 14 bases between them. The CDR3 sequence is 15 residues long. This chain's CDR3 is CASSLGGARGDTQYF. The CDR3 region has the DNA TGTGCCAGCAGCTTAGGGGGGGCACGTGGAGATACGCAGTATTTT.

In nucleotides, the CDR3 is TGTGCCAGCAGCGCGGGGGGGACCGTGAACACTGAAGCTTTCTTT. It translates to CASSAGGTVNTEAFF. The J gene is TRBJ1-1, the V gene TRBV9; D possibly corresponds to TRBD1 (5 bases). The length of the CDR3 is 15 residues. V was clipped by 3 bases and J by 0 bases, with 12 bases between them. Germline V gene lookup returns CDR1 SGDLS and CDR2 YYNGEE.

This sequence joins TRBV20-1 and TRBJ1-5, with 10 bases that match TRBD1. In germline, CDR1 is DFQATT, CDR2 SNEGSKA (reference sequence). The V gene end was trimmed by 1 base and the J gene end by 3 bases; junction bases not matched to a gene: 6. The CDR3 totals 16 residues. CDR3 region: CSARVTGQGNNQPQHF. The CDR3 DNA follows: TGCAGTGCTAGAGTGACGGGACAGGGGAACAATCAGCCCCAGCATTTT.

The chain combines TRBV24-1 with TRBJ2-3; D ambiguous. The germline V gene encodes CDR1 KGHDR and CDR2 SFDVKD. V lost 3 bases, J lost 0 bases, and 9 bases lay in between. The CDR3 extends over 15 amino acids. CDR3 amino acids: CATSDTRASTDTQYF. The CDR3 DNA follows: TGTGCCACCAGTGATACAAGAGCTAGCACAGATACGCAGTATTTT.

J is TRBJ1-2 and V is TRBV29-1; D is ambiguous. The V end was cut by 6 bases, the J end by 8 bases, with 10 bases between. CDR1 and CDR2 from the germline V gene are SQVTM and ANQGSEA. CDR3 length equals 10 residues. CDR3 DNA sequence: TGCAGCGTCGCCGGAAGCGGCTACACCTTC. Amino acid sequence: CSVAGSGYTF. Based on the CDR3 plus reference TRBV29-1 and TRBJ1-2, the full variable domain is SAVISQKPSRDICQRGTSLTIQCQVDSQVTMMFWYRQQPGQSLTLIATANQGSEATYESGFVIDKFPISRPNLTFSTLTVSNMSPEDSSIYLCSVAGSGYTFGSGTRLTVV.

V gene TRBV7-6 combines with J gene TRBJ2-3; 13 bases line up with TRBD2. The CDR3 extends over 18 amino acids. Germline loops: CDR1 SGHVS, CDR2 FNYEAQ. After removal of 3 bases from V and 4 bases from J, the junction contained 10 bases not matched to a gene. The CDR3 DNA follows: TGTGCCAGCAGCTTGTCTACTAGCGGGGGGGCATGGTCAGATACGCAGTATTTT. Translation gives CASSLSTSGGAWSDTQYF. Full variable domain (rest looked up from reference TRBV7-6 and TRBJ2-3): GAGVSQSPRYKVTKRGQDVALRCDPISGHVSLYWYRQALGQGPEFLTYFNYEAQQDKSGLPNDRFSAERPEGSISTLTIQRTEQRDSAMYRCASSLSTSGGAWSDTQYFGPGTRLTVL.

This clonotype is labeled as medium-sized (0.01 to 0.1%). The chain combines TRBV6-1 with TRBJ1-6; the D is unclear. V dropped 6 bases and J dropped 0 bases, with 6 bases sitting between them. CDR3 size: 14 residues. CDR1 is MNHNS, CDR2 SASEGT, per germline. The CDR3 bases are TGTGCCAGCAGGAGTACCTCCTATAATTCACCCCTCCACTTT. Translation gives CASRSTSYNSPLHF.

In this sample, this clonotype turned up a few times. The DNA of the CDR3 is TGTGCCAGCAGTCCCGATCTAGGAGATACGCAGTATTTT. It codes for CASSPDLGDTQYF. V is TRBV27 and J is TRBJ2-3; D gene ambiguous. Germline V gives CDR1 MNHEY, CDR2 SMNVEV (reference sequence). This CDR3 is 13 amino acids long. V was trimmed by 5 bases and J by 5 bases, leaving 11 bases between them.

This clonotype was detected only a few times. The chain recombines TRBV4-2 with TRBJ1-5; TRBD1 is a possible D gene (5 bases). CDR1 LGHNA and CDR2 YNFKEQ come from the germline V gene. The CDR3 sequence is 17 residues long. Trimming pared 0 bases from V and 0 bases from J, leaving 12 bases between. The DNA for the CDR3 is TGTGCCAGCAGCCAAGATCCGCCGGGGCCTAGCAATCAGCCCCAGCATTTT. It yields the protein CASSQDPPGPSNQPQHF.